This T cell receptor beta chain was captured in a study of identical twins. This clonotype has a handful of counts. TCRdb processed the 5' RACE reads anew with MiXCR; each CDR3 protein has one entry. The data hold about 390,000 distinct CDR3 sequences, with roughly 9% observed a single time. The sequencing input was naive T cells sorted from blood. The origin of this receptor is a woman between 50 and 59 years old in good health.

CDR3 residues: CASSSRGPHQETQYF. CDR3 nucleotides: TGTGCCAGCAGCTCCCGCGGACCCCACCAAGAGACCCAGTACTTC. The V gene is TRBV11-2, the J gene TRBJ2-5; D gene uncertain. The CDR3 covers 15 residues. The V gene lost 4 bases and the J gene lost 0 bases, with 12 bases spanning the gap. Germline CDR1 is SGHAT and CDR2 is FQNNGV.